The clone carrying this TCR beta chain was picked up a small number of times. This specimen belongs to a study of T-cell memory formation after mild COVID-19. The CDR3 totals 14 residues. The V end was cut by 5 bases, the J end by 3 bases, with 14 bases between. Germline V lookup: CDR1 SQVTM, CDR2 ANQGSEA. Each CDR3 protein gets one entry after TCRdb re-called the 5' RACE reads with MiXCR. Here the sample spans approximately 440,000 distinct CDR3 sequences, 20% being singletons. The sample was PBMCs or a T cell subset sorted from them (not recorded which). The sequence was obtained from an adult woman who had mild COVID-19 (a few samples of this study predate the infection). Cell type and time point are not known. The J gene is TRBJ2-1, the V gene TRBV29-1; D remains ambiguous. CDR3 DNA sequence: TGCAGCGTTTCCCCCTCCCTCCTCTACAATGAGCAGTTCTTC. It translates to CSVSPSLLYNEQFF.